The source of this T cell receptor (beta chain) is a study of a mutant IDH1 vaccine in newly diagnosed glioma. Study-level information: Sex distribution of treated patients was approximately 62% male and about 38% female; mean age was about 40 years. Standard pretreatment was either radiotherapy, temozolomide, or, for most, radiochemotherapy with temozolomide.

Points on this clone: Its antigen is unknown.

Time point specified: week 23, last vaccination. Every single dose of the vaccine, 300 ug of mutant IDH1 20-mer peptide, came with topical imiquimod. Germline V gene lookup returns CDR1 SGHDT and CDR2 YYEEEE. V shed 4 bases and J 9 bases; nucleotides not matched to a gene: 7. The CDR3 has 13 residues. Profiled with immunoSEQ multiplex PCR; TCRdb holds only in-frame clones, not every one. The table shows tens of thousands of clones, with around 76% occurring only once. The specimen comprised PBMCs, sampled from a glioma patient whose treatment included an IDH1 peptide vaccine. The TCR originated in a woman aged 40 to 50 with glioma. Some clones in this sample may be carry-over from other donors' samples. V gene TRBV5-6 combines with J gene TRBJ1-5; 7 bases match TRBD1. The CDR3 here is CASSLGGFRPQHF. In nucleotides, the CDR3 is TGTGCCAGCAGCCTAGGGGGCTTTCGGCCCCAGCATTTT. The full variable domain, its missing parts supplied by reference TRBV5-6 and TRBJ1-5, is DAGVTQSPTHLIKTRGQQVTLRCSPKSGHDTVSWYQQALGQGPQFIFQYYEEEERQRGNFPDRFSGHQFPNYSSELNVNALLLGDSALYLCASSLGGFRPQHFGDGTRLSIL.